These 14 T cell receptor beta chains share one sample of origin, sequenced in a study of shared clonotypes between healthy human individuals. Profiling relied on immunoSEQ multiplex PCR, and the TCRdb table lists in-frame clones only, not all of them. The sample includes roughly 2 million clones, 90% to 96% of them seen just once. Material: naive CD4+ T cells sorted from blood. The sample's subset: CD45RA+ positively selected. Receptors originate from a man in his late teens or twenties in good health.

The chain links TRBV2 to TRBJ1-5; perhaps TRBD1 as D (5 bases). The V gene's germline CDR1 is SNHLY and CDR2 FYNNEI. The ends were cut back, 3 bases at V and 3 bases at J, with 12 bases in the middle. This CDR3 has 15 amino acids. The CDR3 reads CASSEETASNQPQHF. DNA for the CDR3: TGTGCCAGCAGTGAGGAGACAGCCTCCAATCAGCCCCAGCATTTT.

The chain carries TRBV7-2 and TRBJ1-4, with D unclear. CDR1 is SGHTA and CDR2 is FQGNSA in the germline V gene. The CDR3 is 14 amino acids. Trimming took off 3 bases at V and 10 bases at J, with 15 bases between the two ends. Here the CDR3 reads CASSFKVRDPKLFF. The CDR3 region has the DNA TGTGCCAGCAGCTTTAAGGTGCGAGACCCAAAACTGTTTTTT. Filled out from reference TRBV7-2 and TRBJ1-4, the complete variable domain reads GAGVSQSPSNKVTEKGKDVELRCDPISGHTALYWYRQSLGQGLEFLIYFQGNSAPDKSGLPSDRFSAERTGGSVSTLTIQRTQQEDSAVYLCASSFKVRDPKLFFGSGTQLSVL.

This clone has only one observation. The chain employs TRBV6-4 and TRBJ1-5; the match to TRBD1 covers 7 bases. The CDR3 contains 16 residues. Per the germline V gene, CDR1 is MRHNA and CDR2 is SNTAGT. J lost 4 bases, V lost 8 bases, and 14 bases had no gene match. The CDR3 loop is CASGGVGTGVNQPQHF. CDR3 nucleotide sequence: TGTGCCAGCGGGGGCGTTGGCACAGGGGTAAATCAGCCCCAGCATTTT.

DNA for the CDR3: TGCGCCAGCAGCTCGGAGGGACAGGGCGGTGAAAAACTGTTTTTT. Protein: CASSSEGQGGEKLFF. The V and J genes are TRBV5-1 and TRBJ1-4, with TRBD1 matching 9 bases. CDR1 is SGHRS and CDR2 is YFSETQ in the germline V gene. V lost 3 bases, J lost 7 bases, and 7 bases stayed unmatched. The CDR3 has 15 amino acids. Together with reference TRBV5-1 and TRBJ1-4, the CDR3 gives the full variable domain: KAGVTQTPRYLIKTRGQQVTLSCSPISGHRSVSWYQQTPGQGLQFLFEYFSETQRNKGNFPGRFSGRQFSNSRSEMNVSTLELGDSALYLCASSSEGQGGEKLFFGSGTQLSVL.

This clone was observed once. The J gene is TRBJ1-3, the V gene TRBV27; D gene uncertain. CDR1 MNHEY and CDR2 SMNVEV come from the germline V gene (reference sequence). This CDR3 has 14 amino acids. V shed 4 bases and J shed 2 bases, with 9 bases lying between them. CDR3 in DNA: TGTGCCAGCAGTTCGTCCCAAACTGGAAACACCATATATTTT. Translated: CASSSSQTGNTIYF.

Remarks on this clone: The identical CDR3 is also encoded by other nucleotide sequences in the sample. The chain employs TRBV5-4 and TRBJ2-7, with 7 bases that match TRBD1. V shed 4 bases, J shed 5 bases, and the junction held 9 bases outside the gene matches. The CDR3 totals 14 residues. Germline V CDR1 and CDR2: SGHNT, YYREEE (reference sequence). The CDR3 protein is CASSSPGQGDEQYF. CDR3 coding DNA: TGTGCCAGCAGCAGTCCGGGGCAGGGGGACGAGCAGTACTTC.

Regarding this clone: A read error may account for a junction end that differs from germline. The gene calls are TRBV7-7 and TRBJ1-4; D not certain. The CDR3 covers 14 residues. Per germline, CDR1 SSHAT and CDR2 FNYEAQ (reference sequence). This chain's CDR3 is CASSLASLNEKLFF. CDR3 sequence (DNA): TGTGCTAGCAGCTTAGCTTCCCTGAATGAAAAACTGTTTTTT.

With respect to this clone: The sample has other DNA sequences that encode this CDR3 too. The rearrangement uses TRBV5-1 and TRBJ1-3; D is perhaps TRBD1 (5 bases). Germline V gene lookup returns CDR1 SGHRS and CDR2 YFSETQ. The CDR3 contains 15 residues. Trimming took 4 bases from V and 0 from J, leaving 11 bases between them. CDR3 nucleotides: TGCGCCAGCAGCACCGGGACCAGCTCTGGAAACACCATATATTTT. Residues: CASSTGTSSGNTIYF.

About this clone itself: Other DNA sequences of this sample code for an identical CDR3. This chain uses TRBV7-3 with TRBJ2-1; D is unclear. The CDR3 runs to 11 residues. Trimming took 4 bases from V and 5 from J, leaving 3 bases between them. Germline CDR1 is SGHTA and CDR2 is FQGTGA. Here the CDR3 reads CASSSDNEQFF. CDR3 coding DNA: TGTGCCAGCAGCTCAGACAATGAGCAGTTCTTC.

The CDR3 DNA is TGTGCCAGCAGCTTAGGCTCTATAGGGCGTCCGAACACCGGGGAGCTGTTTTTT. Translating gives CASSLGSIGRPNTGELFF. This chain joins TRBV7-9 and TRBJ2-2; D not resolved. The length of the CDR3 is 18 residues. CDR1 is SEHNR, CDR2 FQNEAQ, per germline (reference sequence). V gave up 1 base and J gave up 0 bases, with 15 bases separating them.

The chain couples TRBV6-6 to TRBJ1-6, with 12 bases lining up with TRBD1. Germline lookup yields CDR1 MNHNY and CDR2 SVGAGI (reference sequence). The V and J ends lost 7 bases and 11 bases, in that order; junction bases with no gene match: 6. This CDR3 comprises 14 residues. CDR3 sequence: CASTEGQGATPLHF. In DNA form, the CDR3 reads TGTGCCAGCACCGAGGGACAGGGGGCTACACCCCTCCACTTT.

V usage is TRBV19 and J usage is TRBJ1-3, with a possible D match to TRBD1 (5 bases). Trimming stripped 7 bases from V and 7 bases from J, with 17 bases between. The germline V gene encodes CDR1 LNHDA and CDR2 SQIVND (reference sequence). The CDR3 sequence is 14 residues long. The CDR3 DNA reads as TGTGCCAGTACCGCCGGGGGGTTCGGGAACACCATATATTTT. Protein: CASTAGGFGNTIYF. Combining the CDR3 with reference TRBV19 and TRBJ1-3 gives the whole variable domain DGGITQSPKYLFRKEGQNVTLSCEQNLNHDAMYWYRQDPGQGLRLIYYSQIVNDFQKGDIAEGYSVSREKKESFPLTVTSAQKNPTAFYLCASTAGGFGNTIYFGEGSWLTVV.

V usage is TRBV27 and J usage is TRBJ2-4; 9 nucleotides agree with TRBD1. CDR1 MNHEY and CDR2 SMNVEV come from the germline V gene (reference sequence). CDR3 length: 15 residues. The V gene end was trimmed by 6 bases and the J gene end by 1 base; junction bases not matched to a gene: 4. CDR3 amino acids: CASSKQGAAKNIQYF. CDR3 DNA sequence: TGTGCCAGCAGCAAACAGGGGGCCGCCAAAAACATTCAGTACTTC.

The J gene is TRBJ2-7, the V gene TRBV5-1; TRBD1 is a possible D gene (5 bases). This CDR3 comprises 14 residues. Deletions cut 4 bases from V and 0 bases from J, with 11 bases between. Germline V gene lookup returns CDR1 SGHRS and CDR2 YFSETQ. The DNA of the CDR3 is TGCGCCAGCAGCGATCAGGGAATCTCCTACGAGCAGTACTTC. It translates to CASSDQGISYEQYF. The whole variable domain, remainder taken from reference TRBV5-1 and TRBJ2-7, is KAGVTQTPRYLIKTRGQQVTLSCSPISGHRSVSWYQQTPGQGLQFLFEYFSETQRNKGNFPGRFSGRQFSNSRSEMNVSTLELGDSALYLCASSDQGISYEQYFGPGTRLTVT.